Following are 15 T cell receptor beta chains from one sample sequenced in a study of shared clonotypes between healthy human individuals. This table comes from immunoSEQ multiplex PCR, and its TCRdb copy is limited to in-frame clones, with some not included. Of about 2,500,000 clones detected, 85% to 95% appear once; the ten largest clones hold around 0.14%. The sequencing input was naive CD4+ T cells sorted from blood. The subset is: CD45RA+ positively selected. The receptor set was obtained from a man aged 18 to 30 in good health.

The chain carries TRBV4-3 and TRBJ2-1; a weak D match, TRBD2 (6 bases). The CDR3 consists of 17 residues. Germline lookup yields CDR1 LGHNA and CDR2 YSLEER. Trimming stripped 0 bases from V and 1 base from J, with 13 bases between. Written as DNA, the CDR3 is TGCGCCAGCAGCCAAGATAGCCAGCGGGCTTCCTACAATGAGCAGTTCTTC. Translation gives CASSQDSQRASYNEQFF.

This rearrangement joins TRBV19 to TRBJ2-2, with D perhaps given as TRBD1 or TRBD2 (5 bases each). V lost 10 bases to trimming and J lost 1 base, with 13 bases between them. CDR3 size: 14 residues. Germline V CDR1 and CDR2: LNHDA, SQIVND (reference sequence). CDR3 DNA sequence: TGTGCCACTTCGGGACGGGGGAACACCGGGGAGCTGTTTTTT. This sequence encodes CATSGRGNTGELFF. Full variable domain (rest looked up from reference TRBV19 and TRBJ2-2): DGGITQSPKYLFRKEGQNVTLSCEQNLNHDAMYWYRQDPGQGLRLIYYSQIVNDFQKGDIAEGYSVSREKKESFPLTVTSAQKNPTAFYLCATSGRGNTGELFFGEGSRLTVL.

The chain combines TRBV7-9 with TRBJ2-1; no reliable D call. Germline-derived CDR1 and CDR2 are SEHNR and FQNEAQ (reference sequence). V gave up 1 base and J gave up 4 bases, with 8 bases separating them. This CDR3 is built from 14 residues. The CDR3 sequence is CASSLEDLYNEQFF. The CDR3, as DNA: TGTGCCAGCAGCTTAGAGGACCTTTACAATGAGCAGTTCTTC.

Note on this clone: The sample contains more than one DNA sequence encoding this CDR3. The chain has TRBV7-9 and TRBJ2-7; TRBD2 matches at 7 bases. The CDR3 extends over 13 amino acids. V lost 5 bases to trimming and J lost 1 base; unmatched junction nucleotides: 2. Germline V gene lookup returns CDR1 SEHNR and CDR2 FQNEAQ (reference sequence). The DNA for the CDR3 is TGTGCCAGCAGCCCTAGCGGATCCTACGAGCAGTACTTC. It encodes CASSPSGSYEQYF.

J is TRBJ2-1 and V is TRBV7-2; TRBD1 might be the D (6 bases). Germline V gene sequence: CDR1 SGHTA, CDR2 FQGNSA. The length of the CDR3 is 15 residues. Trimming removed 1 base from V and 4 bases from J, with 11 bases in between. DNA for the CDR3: TGTGCCAGCAGCTTAGACAGGGTGCGTTACAATGAGCAGTTCTTC. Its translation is CASSLDRVRYNEQFF.

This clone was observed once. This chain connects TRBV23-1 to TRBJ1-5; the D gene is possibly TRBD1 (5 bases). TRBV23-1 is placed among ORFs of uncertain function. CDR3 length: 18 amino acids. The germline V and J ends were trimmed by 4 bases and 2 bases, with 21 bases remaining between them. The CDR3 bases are TGCGCCAGCAGTCGAGTAGAGCGCGGCGGGACCGGCAATCAGCCCCAGCATTTT. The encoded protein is CASSRVERGGTGNQPQHF.

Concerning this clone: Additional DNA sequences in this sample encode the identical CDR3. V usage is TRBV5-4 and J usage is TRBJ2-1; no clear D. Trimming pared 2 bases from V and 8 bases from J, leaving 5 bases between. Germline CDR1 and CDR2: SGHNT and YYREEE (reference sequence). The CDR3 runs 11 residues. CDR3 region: CASSLGYEQFF. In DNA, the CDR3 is TGTGCCAGCAGCTTAGGGTATGAGCAGTTCTTC.

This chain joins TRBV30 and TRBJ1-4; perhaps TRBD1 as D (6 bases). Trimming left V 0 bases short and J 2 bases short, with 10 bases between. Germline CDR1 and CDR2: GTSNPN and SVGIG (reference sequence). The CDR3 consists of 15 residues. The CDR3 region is CAWSVVGGTNEKLFF. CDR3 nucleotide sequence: TGTGCCTGGAGTGTGGTAGGGGGGACTAATGAAAAACTGTTTTTT. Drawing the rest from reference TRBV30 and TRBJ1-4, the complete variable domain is SQTIHQWPATLVQPVGSPLSLECTVEGTSNPNLYWYRQAAGRGLQLLFYSVGIGQISSEVPQNLSASRPQDRQFILSSKKLLLSDSGFYLCAWSVVGGTNEKLFFGSGTQLSVL.

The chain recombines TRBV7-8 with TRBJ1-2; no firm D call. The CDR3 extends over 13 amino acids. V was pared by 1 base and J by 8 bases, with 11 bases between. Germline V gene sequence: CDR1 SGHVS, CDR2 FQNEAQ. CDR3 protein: CASSLETTGGYTF. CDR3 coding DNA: TGTGCCAGCAGCTTAGAAACGACGGGCGGCTACACCTTC.

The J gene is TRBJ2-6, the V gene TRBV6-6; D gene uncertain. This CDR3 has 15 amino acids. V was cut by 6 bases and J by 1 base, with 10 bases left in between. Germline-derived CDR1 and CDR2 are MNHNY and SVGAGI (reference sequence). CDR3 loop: CASRHVQSGANVLTF. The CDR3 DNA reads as TGTGCCAGCAGGCACGTGCAATCTGGGGCCAACGTCCTGACTTTC.

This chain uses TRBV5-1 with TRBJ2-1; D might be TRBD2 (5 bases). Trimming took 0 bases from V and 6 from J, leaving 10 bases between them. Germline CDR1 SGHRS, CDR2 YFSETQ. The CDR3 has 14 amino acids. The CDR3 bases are TGCGCCAGCAGCTTGGAGGCCGGGGTCAATGAGCAGTTCTTC. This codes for CASSLEAGVNEQFF. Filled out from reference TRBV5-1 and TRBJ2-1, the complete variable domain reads KAGVTQTPRYLIKTRGQQVTLSCSPISGHRSVSWYQQTPGQGLQFLFEYFSETQRNKGNFPGRFSGRQFSNSRSEMNVSTLELGDSALYLCASSLEAGVNEQFFGPGTRLTVL.

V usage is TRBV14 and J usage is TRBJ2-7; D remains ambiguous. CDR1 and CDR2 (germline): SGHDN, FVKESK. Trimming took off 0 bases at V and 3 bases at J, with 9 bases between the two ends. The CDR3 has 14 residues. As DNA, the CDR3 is TGTGCCAGCAGCCAAGAGACGACTCTCTACGAGCAGTACTTC. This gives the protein CASSQETTLYEQYF.

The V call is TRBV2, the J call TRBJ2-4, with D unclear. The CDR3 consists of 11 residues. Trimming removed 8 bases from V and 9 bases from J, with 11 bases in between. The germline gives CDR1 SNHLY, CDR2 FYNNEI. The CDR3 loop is CASARTGIQYF. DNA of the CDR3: TGTGCCAGCGCGAGGACGGGCATTCAGTACTTC.

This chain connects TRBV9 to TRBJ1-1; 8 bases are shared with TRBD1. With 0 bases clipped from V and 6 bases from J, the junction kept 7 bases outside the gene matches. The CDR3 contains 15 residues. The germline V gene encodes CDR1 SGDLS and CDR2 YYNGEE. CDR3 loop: CASSVGSDRAAEAFF. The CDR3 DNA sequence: TGTGCCAGCAGCGTAGGCTCGGACAGGGCGGCTGAAGCTTTCTTT.

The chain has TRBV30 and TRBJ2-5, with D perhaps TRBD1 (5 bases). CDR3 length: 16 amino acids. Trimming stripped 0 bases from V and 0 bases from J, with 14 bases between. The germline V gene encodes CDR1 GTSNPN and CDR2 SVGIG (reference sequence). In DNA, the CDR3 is TGTGCCTGGAGTGTACAGGTACTGGGCGACCAAGAGACCCAGTACTTC. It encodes CAWSVQVLGDQETQYF.